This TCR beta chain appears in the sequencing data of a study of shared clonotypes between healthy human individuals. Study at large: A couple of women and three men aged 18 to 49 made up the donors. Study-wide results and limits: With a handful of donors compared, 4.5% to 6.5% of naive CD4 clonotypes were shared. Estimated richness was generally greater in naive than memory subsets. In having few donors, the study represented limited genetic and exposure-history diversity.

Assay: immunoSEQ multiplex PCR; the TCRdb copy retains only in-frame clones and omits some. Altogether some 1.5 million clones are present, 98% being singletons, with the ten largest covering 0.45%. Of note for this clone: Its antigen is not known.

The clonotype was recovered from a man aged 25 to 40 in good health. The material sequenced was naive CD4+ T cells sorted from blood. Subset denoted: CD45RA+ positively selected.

The chain's CDR3 is CAWARVNTEAFF. In DNA form, the CDR3 reads TGTGCCTGGGCGAGGGTTAACACTGAAGCTTTCTTT. The rearrangement uses TRBV30 and TRBJ1-1; D is undetermined. The V and J ends lost 5 bases and 2 bases respectively, with 9 bases between them. Germline V gene sequence: CDR1 GTSNPN, CDR2 SVGIG (reference sequence). The CDR3 spans 12 residues.